This is a list of T cell receptor beta chains from one sample in a study of blood T cell repertoires in COVID-19. Produced via immunoSEQ multiplex PCR; TCRdb's table is partial and in-frame only. This sample has around 340,000 clones, with about nine tenths found just once. Sequencing used PBMCs or T cells enriched from blood (not recorded which). The receptors here all came from a woman aged 30 to 39 who had been exposed to COVID-19. Each CDR3 is given with its conserved first and last residue.

j_call v_call cdr3_aa
TRBJ2-7 TRBV27 CASSPTAGGYEQYF
TRBJ2-1 TRBV3-1/TRBV3-2 CASSQVLASGGPHEQFF
TRBJ1-2 TRBV5-1 CASSLEADYGYTF
TRBJ1-1 TRBV4-2 CASSQEPTGRRGDTEAFF
TRBJ1-2 TRBV10-1 CASSPGQTYGYTF
TRBJ1-6 TRBV28 CASSSGQGNSPLHF
TRBJ2-7 TRBV24-1 CATSEQGDYEQYF
TRBJ2-3 TRBV9 CASSVGGRSKTDTQYF
TRBJ2-3 TRBV6-5 CASKRFSTDTQYF
TRBJ1-4 TRBV28 CASRPNRDIEKLFF
TRBJ1-2 TRBV13 CASSLGQDYGYTF
TRBJ1-5 TRBV5-8 CASSLGTVLNQPQHF
TRBJ1-6 TRBV2 CASSINKYSPLHF
TRBJ2-1 TRBV29-1 CSVDRLDNNEQFF
TRBJ2-1 TRBV6-1 CASSDSGLAGGWVDYNEQFF
TRBJ1-1 TRBV7-8 CASSLYQGITEAFF